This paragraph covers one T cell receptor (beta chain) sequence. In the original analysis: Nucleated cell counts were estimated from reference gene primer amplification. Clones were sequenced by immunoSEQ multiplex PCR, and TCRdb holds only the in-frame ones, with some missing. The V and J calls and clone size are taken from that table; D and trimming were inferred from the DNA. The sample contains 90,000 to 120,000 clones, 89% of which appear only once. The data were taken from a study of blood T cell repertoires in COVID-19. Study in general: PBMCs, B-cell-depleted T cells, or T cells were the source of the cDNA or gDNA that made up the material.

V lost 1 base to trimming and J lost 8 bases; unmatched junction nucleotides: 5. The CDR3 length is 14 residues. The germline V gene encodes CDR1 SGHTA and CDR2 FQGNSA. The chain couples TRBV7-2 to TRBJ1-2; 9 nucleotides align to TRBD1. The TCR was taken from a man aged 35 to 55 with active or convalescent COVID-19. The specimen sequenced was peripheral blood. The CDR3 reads CASSLVRTGEGYTF. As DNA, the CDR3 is TGTGCCAGCAGCTTAGTTAGGACAGGGGAGGGCTACACCTTC.